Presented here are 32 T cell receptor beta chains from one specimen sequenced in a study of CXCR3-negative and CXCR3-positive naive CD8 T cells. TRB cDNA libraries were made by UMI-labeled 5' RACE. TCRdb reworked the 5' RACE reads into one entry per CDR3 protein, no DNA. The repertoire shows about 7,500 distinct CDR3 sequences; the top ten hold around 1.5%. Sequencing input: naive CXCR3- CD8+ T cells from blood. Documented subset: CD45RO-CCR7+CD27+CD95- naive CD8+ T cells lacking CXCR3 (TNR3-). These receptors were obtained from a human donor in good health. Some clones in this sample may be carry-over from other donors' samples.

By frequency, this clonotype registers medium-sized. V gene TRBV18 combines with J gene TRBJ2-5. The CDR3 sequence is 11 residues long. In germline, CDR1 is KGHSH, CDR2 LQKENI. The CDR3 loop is CASFFQETQYF.

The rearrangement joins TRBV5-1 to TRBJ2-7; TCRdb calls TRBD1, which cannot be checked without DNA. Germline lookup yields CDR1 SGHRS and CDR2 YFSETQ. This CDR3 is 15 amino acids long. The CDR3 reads CASSSLSGAHYEQYF.

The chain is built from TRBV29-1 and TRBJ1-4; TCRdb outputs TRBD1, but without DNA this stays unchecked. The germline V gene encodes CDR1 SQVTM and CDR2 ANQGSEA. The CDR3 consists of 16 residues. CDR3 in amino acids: CSVEDRSGAFNEKLFF.

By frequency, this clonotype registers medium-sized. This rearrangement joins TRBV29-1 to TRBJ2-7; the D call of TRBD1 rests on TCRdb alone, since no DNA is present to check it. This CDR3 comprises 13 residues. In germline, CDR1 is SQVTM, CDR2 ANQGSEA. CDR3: CSVEGDRYYEQYF.

CDR3 loop: CSVRIQGNELFF. J is TRBJ2-2 and V is TRBV29-1; the TRBD1 assignment by TCRdb is unverifiable without DNA. Germline CDR1 reads SQVTM; CDR2 reads ANQGSEA. This CDR3 is 12 amino acids long.

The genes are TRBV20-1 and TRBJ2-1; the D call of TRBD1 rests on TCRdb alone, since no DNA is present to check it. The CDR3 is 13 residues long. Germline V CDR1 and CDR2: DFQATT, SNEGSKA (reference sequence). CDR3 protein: CSARLTTAPGQFF.

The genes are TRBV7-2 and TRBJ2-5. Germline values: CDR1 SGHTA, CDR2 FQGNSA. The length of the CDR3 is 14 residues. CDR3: CASSLDPAAETQYF.

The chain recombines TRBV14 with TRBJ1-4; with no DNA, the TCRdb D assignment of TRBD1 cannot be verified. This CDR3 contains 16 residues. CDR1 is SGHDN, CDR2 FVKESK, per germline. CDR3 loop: CASSQSDRAGNEKLFF.

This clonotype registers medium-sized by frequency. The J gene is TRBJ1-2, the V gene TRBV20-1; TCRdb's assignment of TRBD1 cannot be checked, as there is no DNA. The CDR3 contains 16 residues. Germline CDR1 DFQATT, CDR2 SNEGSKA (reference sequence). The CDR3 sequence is CSARDGLGGLRQDYTF.

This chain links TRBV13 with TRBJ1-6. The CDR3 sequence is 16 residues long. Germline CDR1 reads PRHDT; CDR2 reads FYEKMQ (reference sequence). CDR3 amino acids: CASTTWGGADNSPLHF.

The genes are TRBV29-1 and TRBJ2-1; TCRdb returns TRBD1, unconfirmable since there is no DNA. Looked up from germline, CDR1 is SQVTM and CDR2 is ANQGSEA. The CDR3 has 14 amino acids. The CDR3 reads CSVLRQGKYNEQFF.

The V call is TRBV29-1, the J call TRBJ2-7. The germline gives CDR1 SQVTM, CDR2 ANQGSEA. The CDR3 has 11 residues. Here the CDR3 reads CSVGTGYEQYF.

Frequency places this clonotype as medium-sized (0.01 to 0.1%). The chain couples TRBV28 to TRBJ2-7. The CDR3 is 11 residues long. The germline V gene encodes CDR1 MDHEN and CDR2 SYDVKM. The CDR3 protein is CASSEFLEQYF.

CDR3 loop: CASSPGQGAMETQYF. The chain has TRBV13 and TRBJ2-5; lacking DNA, the TRBD1 call made by TCRdb goes unchecked. The CDR3 is made up of 15 amino acids. CDR1 and CDR2 (germline): PRHDT, FYEKMQ (reference sequence).

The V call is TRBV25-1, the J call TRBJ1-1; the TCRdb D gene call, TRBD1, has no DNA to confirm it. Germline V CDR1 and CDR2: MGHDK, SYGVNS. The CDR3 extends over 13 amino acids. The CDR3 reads CATSPTVNTEAFF.

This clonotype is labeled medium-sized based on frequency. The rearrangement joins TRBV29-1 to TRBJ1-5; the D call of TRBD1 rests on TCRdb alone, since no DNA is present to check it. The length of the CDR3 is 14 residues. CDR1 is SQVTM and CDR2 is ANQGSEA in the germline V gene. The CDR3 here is CSTKGQDPNQPQHF.

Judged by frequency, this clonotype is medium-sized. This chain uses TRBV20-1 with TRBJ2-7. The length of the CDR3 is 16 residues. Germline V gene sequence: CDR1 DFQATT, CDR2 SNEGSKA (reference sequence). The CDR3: CSARAPNSGVLIEQYF.

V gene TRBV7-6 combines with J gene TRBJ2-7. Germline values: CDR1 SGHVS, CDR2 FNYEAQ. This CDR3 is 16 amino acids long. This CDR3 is CASSLGYSGAAYEQYF.

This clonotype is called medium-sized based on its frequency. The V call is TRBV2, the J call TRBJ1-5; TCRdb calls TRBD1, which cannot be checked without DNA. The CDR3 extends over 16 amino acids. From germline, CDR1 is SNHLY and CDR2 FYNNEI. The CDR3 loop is CASRGTGEYSNQPQHF.

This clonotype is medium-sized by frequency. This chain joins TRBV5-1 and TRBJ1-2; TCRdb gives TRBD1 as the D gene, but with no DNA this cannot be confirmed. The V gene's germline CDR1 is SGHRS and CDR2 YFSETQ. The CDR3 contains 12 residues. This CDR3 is CASSLGTTGYTF.

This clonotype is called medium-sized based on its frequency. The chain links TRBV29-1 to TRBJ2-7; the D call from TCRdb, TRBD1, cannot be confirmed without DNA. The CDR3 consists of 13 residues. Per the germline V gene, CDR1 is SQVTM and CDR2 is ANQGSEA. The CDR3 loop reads CSVTGTVENEQYF.

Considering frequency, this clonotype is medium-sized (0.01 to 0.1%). The CDR3 protein is CASSIGTVSTDTQYF. The chain has TRBV19 and TRBJ2-3; TCRdb indicates TRBD1, and absent DNA this call remains unverified. This CDR3 contains 15 residues. Germline V gene data show CDR1 as LNHDA and CDR2 as SQIVND (reference sequence).

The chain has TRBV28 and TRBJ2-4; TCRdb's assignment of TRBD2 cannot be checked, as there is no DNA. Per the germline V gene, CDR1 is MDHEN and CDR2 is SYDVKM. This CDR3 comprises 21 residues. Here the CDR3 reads CASSGLAGVGQFPIAKNIQYF.

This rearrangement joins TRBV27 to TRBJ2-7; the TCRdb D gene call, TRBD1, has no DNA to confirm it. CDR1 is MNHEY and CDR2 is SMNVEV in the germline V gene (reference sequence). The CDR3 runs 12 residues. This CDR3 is CASRGGSYEQYF.

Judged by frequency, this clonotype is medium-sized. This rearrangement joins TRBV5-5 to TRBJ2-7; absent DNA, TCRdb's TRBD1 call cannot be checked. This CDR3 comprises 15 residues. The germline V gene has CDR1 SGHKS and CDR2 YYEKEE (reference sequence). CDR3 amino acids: CASSLTRQEYYEQYF.

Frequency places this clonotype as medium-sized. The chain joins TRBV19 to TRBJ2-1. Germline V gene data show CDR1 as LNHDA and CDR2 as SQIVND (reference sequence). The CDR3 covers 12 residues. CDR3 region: CATGSSYNEQFF.

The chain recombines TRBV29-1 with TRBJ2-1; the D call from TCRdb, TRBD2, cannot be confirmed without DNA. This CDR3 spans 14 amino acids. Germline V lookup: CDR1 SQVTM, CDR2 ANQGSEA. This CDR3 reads CSVDASGSYNEQFF.

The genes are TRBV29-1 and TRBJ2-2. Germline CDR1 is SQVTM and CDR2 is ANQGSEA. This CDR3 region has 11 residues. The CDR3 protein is CSVDRTGELFF.

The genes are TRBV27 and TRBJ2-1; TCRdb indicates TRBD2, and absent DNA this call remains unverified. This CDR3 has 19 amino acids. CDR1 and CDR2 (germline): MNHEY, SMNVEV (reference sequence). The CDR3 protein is CASSPFPGLAGEVGNEQFF.

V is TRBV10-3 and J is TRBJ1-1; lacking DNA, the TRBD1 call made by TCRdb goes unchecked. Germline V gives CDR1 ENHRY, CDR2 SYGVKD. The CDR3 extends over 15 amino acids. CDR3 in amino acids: CAISESGGPNTEAFF.

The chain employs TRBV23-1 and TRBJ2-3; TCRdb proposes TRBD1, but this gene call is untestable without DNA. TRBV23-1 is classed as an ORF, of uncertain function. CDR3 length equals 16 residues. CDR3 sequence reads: CASSQVPDSQTDTQYF.

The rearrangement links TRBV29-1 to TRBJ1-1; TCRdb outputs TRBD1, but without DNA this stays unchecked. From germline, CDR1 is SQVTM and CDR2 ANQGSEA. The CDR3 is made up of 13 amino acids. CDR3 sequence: CSGAGGAHNGAFF.